This T cell receptor (beta chain) was identified in a study of T cell responses to AZD1222 COVID-19 vaccine. Study-level results: It was only after the peak T cell response that any repertoires were sampled. Females outnumbered males among donors, who were mostly white British; clonal diversity was possibly underestimated.

Of note for this clone: Its antigen remains unidentified.

This CDR3 has 13 residues. V dropped 8 bases and J dropped 6 bases, with 16 bases sitting between them. Germline-derived CDR1 and CDR2 are KGHSH and LQKENI. Produced via immunoSEQ multiplex PCR; TCRdb's table is partial and in-frame only. The data show about 120,000 clones, just over 85% seen once. The specimen was peripheral blood, collected on day 0 of AZD1222 vaccination. This clonotype was sampled from an adult in good health. The chain couples TRBV18 to TRBJ1-2; D remains unclear. CDR3 coding DNA: TGTGCCAGCCCCAGACCTGGGGAGGATGGCTACACCTTC. Translation gives CASPRPGEDGYTF.